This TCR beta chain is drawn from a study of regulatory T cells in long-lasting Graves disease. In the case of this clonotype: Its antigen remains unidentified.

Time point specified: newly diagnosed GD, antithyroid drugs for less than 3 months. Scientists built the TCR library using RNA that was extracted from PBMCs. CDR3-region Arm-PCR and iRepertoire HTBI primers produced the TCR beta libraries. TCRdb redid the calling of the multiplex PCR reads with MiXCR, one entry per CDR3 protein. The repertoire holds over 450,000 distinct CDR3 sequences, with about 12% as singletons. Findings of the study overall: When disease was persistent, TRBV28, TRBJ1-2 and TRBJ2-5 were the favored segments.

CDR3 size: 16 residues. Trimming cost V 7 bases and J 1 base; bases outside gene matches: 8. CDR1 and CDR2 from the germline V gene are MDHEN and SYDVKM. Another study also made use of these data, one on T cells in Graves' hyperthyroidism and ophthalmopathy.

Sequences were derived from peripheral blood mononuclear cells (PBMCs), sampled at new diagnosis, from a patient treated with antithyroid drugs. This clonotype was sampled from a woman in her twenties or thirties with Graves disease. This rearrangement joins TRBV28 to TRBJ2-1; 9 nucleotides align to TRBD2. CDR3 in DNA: TGTGCCAGCACCCTTCTAGCGGGAAAGTCCTACAATGAGCAGTTCTTC. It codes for CASTLLAGKSYNEQFF. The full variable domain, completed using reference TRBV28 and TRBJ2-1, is DVKVTQSSRYLVKRTGEKVFLECVQDMDHENMFWYRQDPGLGLRLIYFSYDVKMKEKGDIPEGYSVSREKKERFSLILESASTNQTSMYLCASTLLAGKSYNEQFFGPGTRLTVL.